The T cell receptor beta chain under discussion was sequenced for a study of OX40 agonist ivuxolimab in advanced cancers. Study information: From roughly 20 to 85 years was the age range, with a mean of around 54 years, and 70% to 85% were male. Study-level results: Blood T cells, both CD4+ and CD8+, expanded clonally by week 6 at 0.1 to 3.0 mg/kg. Partly responding patients at 0.1-3.0 mg/kg showed some of the smallest clonal expansion. CD8+ T cells were the subset that, on average, had more expanded clones than CD4+.

V was pared by 2 bases and J by 6 bases, with 13 bases between. Germline lookup yields CDR1 MNHEY and CDR2 SMNVEV (reference sequence). This CDR3 contains 14 residues. Clones were read by immunoSEQ multiplex PCR, and TCRdb kept only the in-frame ones, dropping some. The repertoire includes some 94,000 clones, 95% to 97% of them detected once, and 2% to 2.5% sits in the top ten. Concerning this clone: The antigen is unknown.

The chain has TRBV27 and TRBJ1-1; D is unclear. This sample comprised CD4+ or CD8+ T cells sorted from blood, obtained in a trial of the OX40 agonist ivuxolimab. This sequence was found in an adult with an advanced solid tumor such as melanoma, head and neck, liver or kidney cancer. The CDR3 protein is CASSLAAGQAEAFF. The CDR3 DNA reads TGTGCCAGCAGTTTAGCGGCTGGGCAGGCTGAAGCTTTCTTT.